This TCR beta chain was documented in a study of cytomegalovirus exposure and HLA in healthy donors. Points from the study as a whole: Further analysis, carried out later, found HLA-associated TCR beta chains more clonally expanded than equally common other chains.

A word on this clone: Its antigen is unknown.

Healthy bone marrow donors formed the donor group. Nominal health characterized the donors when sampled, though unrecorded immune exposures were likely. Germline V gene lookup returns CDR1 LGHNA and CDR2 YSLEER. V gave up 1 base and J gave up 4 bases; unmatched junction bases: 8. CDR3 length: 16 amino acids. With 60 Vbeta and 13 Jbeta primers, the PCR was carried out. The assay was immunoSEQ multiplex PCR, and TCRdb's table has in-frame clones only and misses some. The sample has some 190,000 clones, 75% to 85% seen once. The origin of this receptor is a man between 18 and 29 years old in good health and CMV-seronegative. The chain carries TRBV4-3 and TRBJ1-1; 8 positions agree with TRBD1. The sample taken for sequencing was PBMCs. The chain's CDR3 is CASSQGQGASLTEAFF. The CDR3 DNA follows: TGCGCCAGCAGCCAAGGTCAGGGGGCATCCCTCACTGAAGCTTTCTTT.